This record concerns one T cell receptor beta chain sequence. The investigators sampled blood at baseline, at cycle 4 day 1, and at cycle 7 day 1. Assay used: immunoSEQ multiplex PCR; TCRdb lists only in-frame clones, some missing. The sample includes tens of thousands of clones, roughly 80% seen only once; the top ten take about 32%. From germline, CDR1 is SEHNR and CDR2 FQNEAQ (reference sequence). The CDR3 runs to 18 residues. V gave up 2 bases and J gave up 1 base; unmatched junction bases: 9. The sample belongs to a study of OX40 agonist ivuxolimab in advanced cancers. As for the study in general: Ivuxolimab is a fully human IgG2 antibody that activates OX40 (CD134). Dose-escalation patients suffered from hepatocellular carcinoma, melanoma, renal cell or head and neck cancer. Past anti-PD-1, anti-PD-L1 or anti-CTLA-4 therapy was accepted, and roughly 37% had received some.

The origin of this receptor is an adult with an advanced solid tumor such as melanoma, head and neck, liver or kidney cancer. This chain joins TRBV7-9 and TRBJ1-1; 11 nucleotides align to TRBD1. Material: CD4+ or CD8+ T cells sorted from blood, obtained in a trial of the OX40 agonist ivuxolimab. The CDR3 loop reads CASSLPGQGVYGNTEAFF. The DNA for the CDR3 is TGTGCCAGCAGCTTACCGGGACAGGGGGTTTATGGGAACACTGAAGCTTTCTTT.